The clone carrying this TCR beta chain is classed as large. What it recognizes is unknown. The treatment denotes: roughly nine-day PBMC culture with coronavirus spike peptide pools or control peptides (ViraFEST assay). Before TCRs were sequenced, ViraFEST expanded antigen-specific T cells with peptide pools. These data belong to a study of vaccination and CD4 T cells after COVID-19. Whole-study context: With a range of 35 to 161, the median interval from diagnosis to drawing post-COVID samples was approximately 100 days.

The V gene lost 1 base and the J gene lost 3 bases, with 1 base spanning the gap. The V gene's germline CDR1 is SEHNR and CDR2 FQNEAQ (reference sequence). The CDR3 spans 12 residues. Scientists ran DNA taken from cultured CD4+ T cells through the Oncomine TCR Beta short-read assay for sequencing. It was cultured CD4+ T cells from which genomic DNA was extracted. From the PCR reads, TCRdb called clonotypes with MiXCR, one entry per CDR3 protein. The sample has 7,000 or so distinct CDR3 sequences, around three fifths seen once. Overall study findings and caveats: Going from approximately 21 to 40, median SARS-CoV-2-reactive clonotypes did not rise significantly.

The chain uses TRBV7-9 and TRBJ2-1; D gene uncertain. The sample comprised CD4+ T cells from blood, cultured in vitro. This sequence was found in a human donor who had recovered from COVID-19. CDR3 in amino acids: CASSLDYNEQFF. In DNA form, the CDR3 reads TGTGCCAGCAGCTTAGACTACAATGAGCAGTTCTTC.